The rows below give T cell receptor beta chains drawn from one sample of a study of beta chain features in type 1 diabetes. Produced via immunoSEQ multiplex PCR; TCRdb's table is partial and in-frame only. The profile shows approximately 250,000 clones, more than 15% of them singletons. The sequenced material came from naive CD4+ T cells from blood. These receptors were collected from a man between 25 and 39 years old with type 1 diabetes. Each CDR3 is given with its conserved first and last residue. A D gene is named only where the DNA matches it firmly. Where a row states a size, it is once, few, many or the class of an expanded clone; other rows omit it.

j_gene,abundance,d_gene,v_gene,CDR3nt,CDR3aa
TRBJ2-3,few,NA,TRBV14,TGTGCCAGCAGCCAAGTGTACAGCCACACAGATACGCAGTATTTT,CASSQVYSHTDTQYF
TRBJ2-7,few,NA,TRBV29-1,TGCAGCGTTGGAGATACGACCTACGAGCAGTACTTC,CSVGDTTYEQYF
TRBJ1-5,few,TRBD1,TRBV7-2,TGTGCCAGCAGCCTCCCAGACAGGGGGCTTCAGCCCCAGCATTTT,CASSLPDRGLQPQHF
TRBJ2-4,NA,NA,TRBV10-3,TGTGCCATCAGTCAACAGGCTTATGGTAATGCCAAAAACATTCAGTACTTC,CAISQQAYGNAKNIQYF
TRBJ2-1,NA,TRBD2,TRBV28,TGTGCCAGCAGTTCCGGCGGGGGAATTCCCCATGAGCAGTTCTTC,CASSSGGGIPHEQFF
TRBJ2-1,few,NA,TRBV7-2,TGTGCCAGCAGCACGGGACCGAGCTCCTACAATGAGCAGTTCTTC,CASSTGPSSYNEQFF
TRBJ1-2,NA,NA,TRBV5-1,TGCGCCAGCAGCTTGATGGTAGGGGTAAACTATGGCTACACCTTC,CASSLMVGVNYGYTF
TRBJ2-7,NA,TRBD1,TRBV27,TGTGCCAGCAGTGGCTATGGGACAGGGTGGAGGGAGCAGTACTTC,CASSGYGTGWREQYF
TRBJ2-7,NA,NA,TRBV29-1,TGCAGCGTTATCGGGACTCTAAGCTCCTACGAGCAGTACTTC,CSVIGTLSSYEQYF
TRBJ2-5,NA,TRBD2,TRBV7-2,TGTGCCAGCAGCTCCACTAGCGGGAGGGAACAAGAGACCCAGTACTTC,CASSSTSGREQETQYF
TRBJ1-2,NA,TRBD1,TRBV15,TGTGCCACCAGCAGATCAGGCGGGGGACAGGATGGCTACACCTTC,CATSRSGGGQDGYTF
TRBJ2-3,NA,NA,TRBV7-2,TGTGCCAGCAGACCTGACAGCACAGATACGCAGTATTTT,CASRPDSTDTQYF
TRBJ1-2,NA,NA,TRBV7-2,TGTGCCAGCAGCTTAGTCGAAGGAGGGTATGGCTACACCTTC,CASSLVEGGYGYTF
TRBJ2-1,NA,TRBD1,TRBV23-1,TGCGCCAGTCCTTCCCGGGACAGGGTCAACAATGAGCAGTTCTTC,CASPSRDRVNNEQFF
TRBJ2-7,NA,NA,TRBV25-1,TGTGCCAGCAGTGCCACAGGGTCCGCCTACGAGCAGTACTTC,CASSATGSAYEQYF
TRBJ2-1,few,NA,TRBV5-6,TGTGCCAGCAGCTTGGTAGACGGATTTTACAATGAGCAGTTCTTC,CASSLVDGFYNEQFF
TRBJ1-5,NA,TRBD1,TRBV7-2,TGTGCCAGCAGAGCGGGACAGGGTGGGAGCAATCAGCCCCAGCATTTT,CASRAGQGGSNQPQHF
TRBJ1-1,NA,TRBD1,TRBV11-2,TGTGCCAGCGGCAGCCGGACAGGATCGAACACTGAAGCTTTCTTT,CASGSRTGSNTEAFF
TRBJ2-1,few,TRBD1,TRBV18,TGTGCCAGCTCAAGACAGGGGAGGTCCAATGAGCAGTTCTTC,CASSRQGRSNEQFF
TRBJ2-5,NA,NA,TRBV10-3,TGTGCCATCAGTGACAGGAACCAAGAGACCCAGTACTTC,CAISDRNQETQYF
TRBJ2-5,NA,NA,TRBV29-1,TGCAGCGTTGAATGGGGAGGAGAGACCCAGTACTTC,CSVEWGGETQYF